This TCR beta chain came from a study of blood T cells in healthy people across ages. Regarding the study as a whole: Significant beta diversity loss was already apparent by age approximately 38, declining roughly linearly. The percentage of naive T cells correlated strongly with TCR beta diversity.

About this clonotype: Its antigen is unknown.

In germline, CDR1 is SGHTS, CDR2 YDEGEE. This CDR3 has 16 residues. V gave up 1 base and J gave up 1 base; unmatched junction bases: 7. Next came a second PCR, run for about 6 to 12 cycles, which used a sample-barcoded 5' primer along with a J-beta primer mix. Every molecule of cDNA carried a tag from a template-switch adaptor with 12 random nucleotides. TCRdb analysed the 5' RACE reads with MiXCR anew, one entry per CDR3 protein. Found here are fewer than 600,000 distinct CDR3 sequences, around a quarter of them singletons; the top ten hold approximately 3.5%. These sequences were also reported in another study, on T cells of mothers and their children.

This clonotype originated in a boy aged 2 to 9 in good health. The chain joins TRBV5-8 to TRBJ2-7; 8 bases line up with TRBD1. The specimen sequenced was blood. In DNA, the CDR3 is TGTGCCAGCAGCTTGCGGACAGGGTGGGAATCCTACGAGCAGTACTTC. Encoded protein: CASSLRTGWESYEQYF.